Sequencing of this T cell receptor (beta chain) was carried out in a study of T-cell reconstitution after alpha-beta-depleted transplantation in children. Library preparation (for TCRbeta) was performed with unique molecular identifiers. MiXCR was run by TCRdb on the PCR reads, yielding one entry per CDR3 protein. This sample carries some 550,000 distinct CDR3 sequences, 23% of them seen once, and the ten largest clones take roughly 15%. V was trimmed by 1 base and J by 7 bases, leaving 11 bases between them. The CDR3 is 14 amino acids. Germline loops: CDR1 SGHVS, CDR2 FNYEAQ. The chain is built from TRBV7-6 and TRBJ1-5; no clear D. This clonotype originated in a boy under two years old who had a stem cell transplant for acute myeloid leukemia, so the T cells may come from the graft donor. This specimen consisted of PBMCs, mostly from graft donor cells, obtained 360 days after TCRalphabeta/CD19-depleted stem cell transplant. The CDR3 loop reads CASSLGHLGQPQHF. The CDR3 coding sequence is TGTGCCAGCAGCTTAGGACACCTGGGACAGCCCCAGCATTTT.